This TCR beta chain was identified in a study of T cells after yellow fever vaccination. General study results and limits: Relatively few clonotypes were ones that appeared in both CD4 and CD8 compartments.

This CDR3 has 15 residues. After removal of 7 bases from V and 2 bases from J, the junction contained 12 bases not matched to a gene. Germline CDR1 is SQVTM and CDR2 is ANQGSEA. TCRdb analysed the 5' RACE reads with MiXCR anew, one entry per CDR3 protein. The sample lists about 310,000 distinct CDR3 sequences, approximately 3.8% occurring once. This clonotype was picked up many times. Antigen unknown. The receptor comes from a man between 18 and 35 years old who received the YFV17D yellow fever vaccine. The chain has TRBV29-1 and TRBJ2-3, with 7 bases lining up with TRBD1. Sequences were derived from PBMCs, sampled on the day of the yellow fever booster vaccination. The CDR3, as DNA: TGCAGCGCGGCGGTCGGACAGGCGGACACAGATACGCAGTATTTT. Residues: CSAAVGQADTDTQYF.